This entry lists 31 T cell receptor beta chains sequenced from one sample in a study of T cell clones after liver transplantation. TCRdb's copy holds only in-frame clones and misses some; the assay was immunoSEQ multiplex PCR. Of more than 95,000 clones in the sample, just over 90% were seen once. The sample consisted of CD4+ T cells from blood, taken 12 months after liver transplant. These receptors came from a human patient who received a liver transplant. Some T cells may arise from the graft donor.

This clone was seen a few times. This chain uses TRBV7-9 with TRBJ2-2; the D is unclear. The V gene's germline CDR1 is SEHNR and CDR2 FQNEAQ (reference sequence). The CDR3 sequence is 15 residues long. Trimming shortened V by 6 bases and J by 6 bases, and 17 bases separated the two germline ends. CDR3 sequence: CASSPQTSSPGELFF. The CDR3 DNA follows: TGTGCCAGCAGTCCACAAACGTCGAGCCCCGGGGAGCTGTTTTTT.

The V call is TRBV6-6, the J call TRBJ1-1; D unclear. The CDR3 covers 14 residues. Germline lookup yields CDR1 MNHNY and CDR2 SVGAGI (reference sequence). Trimming shortened V by 3 bases and J by 1 base, and 9 bases separated the two germline ends. This CDR3 reads CASSYGQRNTEAFF. The CDR3 DNA follows: TGTGCCAGCAGTTATGGGCAGAGGAACACTGAAGCTTTCTTT.

The sample holds a few counts of this clone. The gene calls are TRBV19 and TRBJ2-5; 7 bases line up with TRBD2. J was trimmed by 5 bases and V by 10 bases; bases with no gene match: 10. Germline V gene sequence: CDR1 LNHDA, CDR2 SQIVND (reference sequence). The CDR3 extends over 13 amino acids. This chain's CDR3 is CATAGPREETQYF. CDR3 sequence (DNA): TGTGCCACAGCGGGACCGAGAGAGGAGACCCAGTACTTC.

The rearrangement links TRBV4-2 to TRBJ2-1; 11 nucleotides match TRBD2. The junction had 3 bases not matched to a gene; V was cut back by 4 bases and J by 4 bases. The germline CDR1 and CDR2 sequences are LGHNA and YNFKEQ. This CDR3 has 15 residues. The CDR3 DNA is TGTGCCAGCAGCCGCGGGACTAGCGGATACAATGAGCAGTTCTTC. This gives the protein CASSRGTSGYNEQFF.

The chain uses TRBV28 and TRBJ1-2; D uncertain. Trimming stripped 2 bases from V and 2 bases from J, with 9 bases between. This CDR3 has 14 residues. Germline assignment: CDR1 MDHEN and CDR2 SYDVKM. CDR3 DNA: TGTGCCAGCAGTTTAATGGGCGGGAACTATGGCTACACCTTC. Amino acid sequence: CASSLMGGNYGYTF.

This chain connects TRBV6-5 to TRBJ2-7, with 9 bases lining up with TRBD1. Germline trimming cut 5 bases from V and 4 bases from J; bases unmatched to any gene: 9. CDR1 and CDR2 from the germline V gene are MNHEY and SVGAGI. The CDR3 covers 15 residues. CDR3 region: CASSVGTGSGYEQYF. In DNA, the CDR3 is TGTGCCAGCAGTGTAGGGACAGGGTCGGGGTACGAGCAGTACTTC.

This clone came up once. V gene TRBV19 combines with J gene TRBJ1-2; no clear D. CDR1 is LNHDA and CDR2 is SQIVND in the germline V gene (reference sequence). The CDR3 runs to 12 residues. Trimming removed 10 bases at V and 2 bases at J, with 11 bases between. DNA for the CDR3: TGTGCCACCCAGAGAGGGAACTATGGCTACACCTTC. It specifies CATQRGNYGYTF.

The genes are TRBV11-3 and TRBJ1-1; D unresolved. The CDR3 is 15 amino acids. The germline V gene encodes CDR1 SGHNT and CDR2 YENEEA. The V end was cut by 5 bases, the J end by 6 bases, with 19 bases between. The CDR3 here is CASSPGGLGASEAFF. CDR3 nucleotides: TGTGCCAGCAGCCCGGGAGGTTTGGGAGCTTCTGAAGCTTTCTTT.

The CDR3 bases are TGTGCCAGCAGCCCCGGGACAGGGACCTTTGTTGAAGCTTTCTTT. It encodes CASSPGTGTFVEAFF. The chain recombines TRBV7-9 with TRBJ1-1; TRBD1 aligns across 9 bases. V gave up 5 bases and J gave up 7 bases; unmatched junction bases: 11. Looked up from germline, CDR1 is SEHNR and CDR2 is FQNEAQ (reference sequence). The CDR3 totals 15 residues.

This clone showed up just a few times. V usage is TRBV5-6 and J usage is TRBJ2-7; weak D call: TRBD2 (6 bases). This CDR3 comprises 19 residues. The V and J ends lost 0 bases and 0 bases respectively, with 22 bases between them. Germline CDR1 and CDR2: SGHDT and YYEEEE. CDR3 coding DNA: TGTGCCAGCAGCTTGGGCCCCCCTTGGATAGCGGCCAGCTCCTACGAGCAGTACTTC. It encodes CASSLGPPWIAASSYEQYF.

V is TRBV19 and J is TRBJ2-1; a possible D gene is TRBD2 (6 bases). The CDR3 covers 15 residues. Per the germline V gene, CDR1 is LNHDA and CDR2 is SQIVND (reference sequence). The V and J ends lost 0 bases and 7 bases respectively, with 13 bases between them. As DNA, the CDR3 is TGTGCCAGTAGTATAGATCTATTGGGGAGGAATGAGCAGTTCTTC. Its protein product is CASSIDLLGRNEQFF.

With respect to this clone: Other nucleotide sequences in the sample specify the same CDR3. The rearrangement links TRBV15 to TRBJ1-3; no firm D call. Trimming removed 0 bases from V and 7 bases from J, with 4 bases in between. Germline CDR1 and CDR2: LNHNV and YYDKDF (reference sequence). This CDR3 spans 12 amino acids. CDR3 in DNA: TGTGCCACCAGCAGAGATCGGAACACCATATATTTT. It yields the protein CATSRDRNTIYF.

V is TRBV7-3 and J is TRBJ2-1; 9 bases are shared with TRBD2. Germline V gene data show CDR1 as SGHTA and CDR2 as FQGTGA. This CDR3 comprises 17 residues. J was trimmed by 1 base and V by 1 base; bases with no gene match: 5. CDR3 sequence reads: CASSLMGSGSSYNEQFF. DNA of the CDR3: TGTGCCAGCAGCTTAATGGGTAGCGGGAGTTCCTACAATGAGCAGTTCTTC.

The CDR3 protein is CSVVPGQGYEQYF. In nucleotides, the CDR3 is TGCAGCGTGGTTCCGGGACAGGGCTACGAGCAGTACTTC. This chain connects TRBV29-1 to TRBJ2-7; TRBD1 matches 9 bases. From germline, CDR1 is SQVTM and CDR2 ANQGSEA. The CDR3 length is 13 residues. The ends lost 6 bases at V and 3 bases at J; junction bases unmatched: 6.

V usage is TRBV7-2 and J usage is TRBJ1-4, with 9 nucleotides matching TRBD1. Germline CDR1 and CDR2: SGHTA and FQGNSA. J was trimmed by 2 bases and V by 4 bases; bases with no gene match: 2. The CDR3 is made up of 15 amino acids. The CDR3 is CASSSGQGTNEKLFF. The CDR3, as DNA: TGTGCCAGCAGCTCAGGACAGGGGACTAATGAAAAACTGTTTTTT.

CDR3 DNA: TGTGCCAGTAAGGGGTTCACTGAAGCTTTCTTT. Translation: CASKGFTEAFF. The chain employs TRBV28 and TRBJ1-1, with TRBD1 as a possible D gene (5 bases). The V end was cut by 9 bases, the J end by 4 bases, with 9 bases between. This CDR3 contains 11 residues. From germline, CDR1 is MDHEN and CDR2 SYDVKM.

This rearrangement joins TRBV5-1 to TRBJ1-5; D is unresolved. The CDR3 is 14 residues long. V lost 0 bases and J 5 bases, leaving 9 bases between the germline ends. Germline V gene data show CDR1 as SGHRS and CDR2 as YFSETQ. CDR3 coding DNA: TGCGCCAGCAGCTTGGGGGGTCTTGATCAGCCCCAGCATTTT. Its protein is CASSLGGLDQPQHF. The whole variable domain, remainder taken from reference TRBV5-1 and TRBJ1-5, is KAGVTQTPRYLIKTRGQQVTLSCSPISGHRSVSWYQQTPGQGLQFLFEYFSETQRNKGNFPGRFSGRQFSNSRSEMNVSTLELGDSALYLCASSLGGLDQPQHFGDGTRLSIL.

The J gene is TRBJ2-1, the V gene TRBV29-1; D uncertain. V was clipped by 7 bases and J by 3 bases, with 13 bases between them. This CDR3 contains 13 residues. The germline CDR1 and CDR2 sequences are SQVTM and ANQGSEA. In DNA, the CDR3 is TGCAGCGCCAGCCCCCCAGGCTACAATGAGCAGTTCTTC. Translating it yields CSASPPGYNEQFF.

V and J are TRBV10-2 and TRBJ1-1; 9 bases map to TRBD1. The V gene end was trimmed by 4 bases and the J gene end by 4 bases; junction bases not matched to a gene: 10. This CDR3 region has 16 residues. Per germline, CDR1 WSHSY and CDR2 SAAADI. In nucleotides, the CDR3 is TGCGCCAGCAGTGTCCAATCTGGACAGGGGTCCACTGAAGCTTTCTTT. Translated, it gives CASSVQSGQGSTEAFF.

The rearrangement links TRBV10-2 to TRBJ1-1, with D uncertain. Germline lookup yields CDR1 WSHSY and CDR2 SAAADI. Trimming cost V 6 bases and J 5 bases, with 10 bases left between them. CDR3 size: 12 residues. CDR3 loop: CASRADQTEAFF. The DNA of the CDR3 is TGCGCCAGCAGAGCTGACCAGACTGAAGCTTTCTTT.

The J gene is TRBJ2-1, the V gene TRBV5-4; 12 bases align to TRBD2. The J segment lost 3 bases and the V segment lost 3 bases, leaving 4 bases of the junction unmatched. The CDR3 totals 16 residues. Germline CDR1 reads SGHNT; CDR2 reads YYREEE (reference sequence). Here the CDR3 reads CASSSTSGRIYNEQFF. In DNA, the CDR3 is TGTGCCAGCAGCTCAACTAGCGGGAGGATCTACAATGAGCAGTTCTTC. The whole variable domain, filled in from reference TRBV5-4 and TRBJ2-1, reads ETGVTQSPTHLIKTRGQQVTLRCSSQSGHNTVSWYQQALGQGPQFIFQYYREEENGRGNFPPRFSGLQFPNYSSELNVNALELDDSALYLCASSSTSGRIYNEQFFGPGTRLTVL.

The genes are TRBV7-9 and TRBJ2-1, with D perhaps TRBD2 (6 bases). Germline CDR1 and CDR2: SEHNR and FQNEAQ (reference sequence). Trimming removed 5 bases at V and 5 bases at J, with 13 bases between. This CDR3 region has 14 residues. The CDR3 region is CASSPSGLNNEQFF. The CDR3 region has the DNA TGTGCCAGCAGCCCCAGCGGGCTGAACAATGAGCAGTTCTTC.

The chain couples TRBV28 to TRBJ1-1, with D hard to call. V gave up 10 bases and J gave up 1 base, with 13 bases separating them. Germline V gene sequence: CDR1 MDHEN, CDR2 SYDVKM. This CDR3 has 13 residues. Here the CDR3 reads CATYRLENTEAFF. CDR3 in DNA: TGTGCCACCTATCGATTGGAGAACACTGAAGCTTTCTTT.

This sequence joins TRBV6-4 and TRBJ2-3; a possible D gene is TRBD2 (5 bases). The V and J ends lost 4 bases and 3 bases respectively, with 20 bases between them. The germline V gene encodes CDR1 MRHNA and CDR2 SNTAGT. The CDR3 consists of 17 residues. The CDR3 is CASSAPRLGRRTDTQYF. In DNA form, the CDR3 reads TGTGCCAGCAGTGCCCCCCGTTTGGGTCGGAGGACAGATACGCAGTATTTT.

The V call is TRBV7-3, the J call TRBJ2-1, with D possibly TRBD1 on 6 matching bases. This CDR3 has 12 residues. Trimming shortened V by 8 bases and J by 7 bases, and 12 bases separated the two germline ends. Germline assignment: CDR1 SGHTA and CDR2 FQGTGA. The CDR3 reads CASGTRPNEQFF. Here the CDR3 DNA reads TGTGCCAGCGGGACAAGACCTAATGAGCAGTTCTTC. Combining the CDR3 with reference TRBV7-3 and TRBJ2-1 gives the whole variable domain GAGVSQTPSNKVTEKGKYVELRCDPISGHTALYWYRQSLGQGPEFLIYFQGTGAADDSGLPNDRFFAVRPEGSVSTLKIQRTERGDSAVYLCASGTRPNEQFFGPGTRLTVL.

The rearrangement links TRBV7-2 to TRBJ2-7; D is ambiguous. Trimming stripped 4 bases from V and 4 bases from J, with 14 bases between. Germline CDR1 reads SGHTA; CDR2 reads FQGNSA. There are 14 residues in the CDR3. The CDR3 spells CASSSDILEYEQYF. Written as DNA, the CDR3 is TGTGCCAGCAGCTCCGACATTCTGGAGTACGAGCAGTACTTC.

This chain joins TRBV5-1 and TRBJ2-3; TRBD2 might be the D (5 bases). Germline CDR1 SGHRS, CDR2 YFSETQ. The V and J ends lost 5 bases and 4 bases respectively, with 5 bases between them. The CDR3 runs to 11 residues. As DNA, the CDR3 is TGCGCCAGCAGACTAGCAGATACGCAGTATTTT. Its translation: CASRLADTQYF.

The chain carries TRBV5-1 and TRBJ2-5; D is uncertain. Trimming cost V 4 bases and J 5 bases, with 12 bases left between them. Germline-derived CDR1 and CDR2 are SGHRS and YFSETQ. The CDR3 spans 13 residues. This chain's CDR3 is CASSPFVGETQYF. CDR3 nucleotides: TGCGCCAGCAGCCCCTTTGTCGGGGAGACCCAGTACTTC. Full variable domain (missing parts from reference TRBV5-1 and TRBJ2-5): KAGVTQTPRYLIKTRGQQVTLSCSPISGHRSVSWYQQTPGQGLQFLFEYFSETQRNKGNFPGRFSGRQFSNSRSEMNVSTLELGDSALYLCASSPFVGETQYFGPGTRLLVL.

V and J are TRBV9 and TRBJ2-2; possibly TRBD1 for D (6 bases). This CDR3 is built from 14 residues. CDR1 is SGDLS and CDR2 is YYNGEE in the germline V gene. V was shortened by 3 bases and J by 7 bases, with 13 bases between the two germline ends. The CDR3 sequence: CASSATGQSGELFF. For the CDR3, the DNA is TGTGCCAGCAGCGCCACGGGACAAAGCGGGGAGCTGTTTTTT.

The chain has TRBV4-2 and TRBJ2-7; TRBD2 matches 11 bases. V lost 4 bases to trimming and J lost 6 bases; unmatched junction nucleotides: 11. Germline lookup yields CDR1 LGHNA and CDR2 YNFKEQ. The CDR3 length is 16 residues. The CDR3 coding sequence is TGTGCCAGCAGCCCAAGATTAGCGGGAGGGTCGGGCGAGCAGTACTTC. Its translation is CASSPRLAGGSGEQYF.

This rearrangement joins TRBV15 to TRBJ1-5, with a tentative D call TRBD1 (5 bases). Trimming took 3 bases from V and 0 from J, leaving 18 bases between them. From germline, CDR1 is LNHNV and CDR2 YYDKDF (reference sequence). There are 18 residues in the CDR3. CDR3 loop: CATSSGTPPPYSNQPQHF. The CDR3 DNA is TGTGCCACCAGCAGCGGGACGCCGCCACCGTATAGCAATCAGCCCCAGCATTTT.